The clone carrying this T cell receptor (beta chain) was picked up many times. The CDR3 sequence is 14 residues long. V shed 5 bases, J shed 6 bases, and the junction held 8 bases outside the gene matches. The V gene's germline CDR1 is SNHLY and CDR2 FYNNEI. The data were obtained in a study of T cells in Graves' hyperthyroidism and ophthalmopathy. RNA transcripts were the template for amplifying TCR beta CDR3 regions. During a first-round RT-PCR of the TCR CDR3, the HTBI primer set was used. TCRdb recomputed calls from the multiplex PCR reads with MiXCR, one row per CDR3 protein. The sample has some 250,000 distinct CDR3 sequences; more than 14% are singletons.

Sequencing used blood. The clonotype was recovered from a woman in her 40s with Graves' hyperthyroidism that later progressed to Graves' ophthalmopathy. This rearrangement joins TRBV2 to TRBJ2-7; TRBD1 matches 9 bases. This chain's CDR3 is CASSKQGALSEQYF. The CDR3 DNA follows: TGTGCCAGCAGTAAACAGGGGGCCCTGTCCGAGCAGTACTTC.